This record covers a single TCR beta chain. This entry belongs to a study of blood T cell repertoires in COVID-19. Study-wide background: There were acute and convalescent COVID-19 samples, and they came from the United States, Italy and Spain.

The assay was immunoSEQ multiplex PCR, and TCRdb's table has in-frame clones only and misses some. The repertoire consists of over 150,000 clones, with about 86% occurring once and the leading ten covering 29%. The sample consisted of peripheral blood. This sequence was found in a woman aged 55-70 years with acute or convalescent COVID-19.

CDR3 sequence (DNA): TGTGCCAGCAGTTTAGGTTTGGGGCAAGAGCCCCAGCATTTT. Its protein product is CASSLGLGQEPQHF. This rearrangement joins TRBV27 to TRBJ1-5, with D perhaps TRBD1 (5 bases). Germline CDR1 is MNHEY and CDR2 is SMNVEV (reference sequence). V was pared by 2 bases and J by 8 bases, with 13 bases between. The CDR3 is made up of 14 amino acids.